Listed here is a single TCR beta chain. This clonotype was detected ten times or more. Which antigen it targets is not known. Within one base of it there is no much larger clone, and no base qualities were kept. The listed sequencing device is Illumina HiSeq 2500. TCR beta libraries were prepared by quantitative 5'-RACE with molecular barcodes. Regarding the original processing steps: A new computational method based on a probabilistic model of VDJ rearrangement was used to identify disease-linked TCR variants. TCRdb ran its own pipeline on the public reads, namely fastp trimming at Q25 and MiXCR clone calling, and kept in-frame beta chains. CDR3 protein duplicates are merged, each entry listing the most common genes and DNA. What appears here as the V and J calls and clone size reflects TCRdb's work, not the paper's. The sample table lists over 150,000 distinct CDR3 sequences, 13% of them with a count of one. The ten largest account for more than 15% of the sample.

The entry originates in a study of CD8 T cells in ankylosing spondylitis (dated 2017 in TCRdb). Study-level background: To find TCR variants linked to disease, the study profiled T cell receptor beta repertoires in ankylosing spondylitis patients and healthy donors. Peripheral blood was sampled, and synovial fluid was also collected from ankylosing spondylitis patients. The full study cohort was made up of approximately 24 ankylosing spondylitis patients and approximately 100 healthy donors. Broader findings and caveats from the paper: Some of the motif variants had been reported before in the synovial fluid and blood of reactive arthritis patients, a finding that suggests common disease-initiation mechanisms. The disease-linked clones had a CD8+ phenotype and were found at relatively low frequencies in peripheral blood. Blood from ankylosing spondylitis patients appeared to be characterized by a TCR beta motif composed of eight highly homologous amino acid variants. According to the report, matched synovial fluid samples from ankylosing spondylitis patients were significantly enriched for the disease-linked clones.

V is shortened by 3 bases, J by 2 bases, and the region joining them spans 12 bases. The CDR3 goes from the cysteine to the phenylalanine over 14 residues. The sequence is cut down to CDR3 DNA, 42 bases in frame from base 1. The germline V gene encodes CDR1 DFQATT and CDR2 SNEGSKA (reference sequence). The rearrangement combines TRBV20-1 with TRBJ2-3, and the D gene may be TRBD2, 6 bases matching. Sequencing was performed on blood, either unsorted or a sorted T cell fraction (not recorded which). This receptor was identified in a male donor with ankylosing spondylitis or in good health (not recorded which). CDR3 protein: CSARVVAATDTQYF. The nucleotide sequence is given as TGCAGTGCTAGGGTTGTAGCGGCCACAGATACGCAGTATTTT.